These 30 T cell receptor beta chains came from one sample sequenced in a study of blood T cells in healthy people across ages. A second PCR, run for about 7 to 11 cycles, used a sample-barcoded 5' primer plus a J-beta primer mix. TCRdb re-called the 5' RACE reads with MiXCR, one entry per CDR3 protein. The sample lists 750,000 to 950,000 distinct CDR3 sequences, around 24% occurring once. Another study also made use of these data, one on T cells of mothers and their children.

The source material was blood. The receptor source for this set is a boy aged 5-17 years in good health.

CDR3 DNA: TGTGCCAGCAGCGGACGACAGGGGGCGGATTCACCCCTCCACTTT. Protein sequence: CASSGRQGADSPLHF. The V call is TRBV5-8, the J call TRBJ1-6; 10 bases match TRBD1. V lost 4 bases, J lost 8 bases, and 6 bases stayed unmatched. CDR3 length: 15 residues. Germline CDR1 SGHTS, CDR2 YDEGEE. The full variable domain, completed using reference TRBV5-8 and TRBJ1-6, is EAGVTQSPTHLIKTRGQQATLRCSPISGHTSVYWYQQALGLGLQFLLWYDEGEERNRGNFPPRFSGRQFPNYSSELNVNALELEDSALYLCASSGRQGADSPLHFGNGTRLTVT.

V usage is TRBV3-1 and J usage is TRBJ2-3; D might be TRBD2 (5 bases). Trimming removed 3 bases from V and 0 bases from J, with 10 bases in between. CDR3 size: 15 residues. Germline V gene sequence: CDR1 LGHDT, CDR2 YNNKEL (reference sequence). The CDR3 is CASSQDSASTDTQYF. CDR3 bases: TGTGCCAGCAGCCAGGACTCAGCTAGCACAGATACGCAGTATTTT.

This clonotype showed up just a few times. In nucleotides, the CDR3 is TGTGCCAGCAGCTTTGAGGGGAAACAAGAGACCCAGTACTTC. It yields the protein CASSFEGKQETQYF. This chain links TRBV7-9 with TRBJ2-5; D is possibly TRBD1 or TRBD2 (5 bases each). The CDR3 consists of 14 residues. V lost 3 bases and J lost 2, with 10 bases in between. Germline CDR1 and CDR2: SEHNR and FQNEAQ (reference sequence).

V usage is TRBV4-1 and J usage is TRBJ2-4; a weak D match, TRBD1 (6 bases). The CDR3 loop spans 14 amino acids. Germline V gene sequence: CDR1 MGHRA, CDR2 YSYEKL. V was trimmed by 2 bases and J by 8 bases, leaving 13 bases between them. Written as DNA, the CDR3 is TGCGCCAGCAGCCAAATTGACAGGATTGACATTCAGTACTTC. Protein product: CASSQIDRIDIQYF.

The chain uses TRBV28 and TRBJ1-2, with D possibly being TRBD1 (6 bases). CDR1 is MDHEN, CDR2 SYDVKM, per germline. The CDR3 is made up of 18 amino acids. V was cut by 1 base and J by 4 bases, with 22 bases left in between. As DNA, the CDR3 is TGTGCCAGCAGTTTATCCTGGTGGGGGCCAAGAGTTGTCTATGGCTACACCTTC. This translates into CASSLSWWGPRVVYGYTF.

This clonotype turned up a few times. This chain links TRBV7-3 with TRBJ2-6; 8 nucleotides agree with TRBD1. Germline V CDR1 and CDR2: SGHTA, FQGTGA. The ends lost 4 bases at V and 4 bases at J; junction bases unmatched: 3. There are 15 residues in the CDR3. CDR3 coding DNA: TGTGCCAGCAGCTGGACAGGGAACGGGGCCAACGTCCTGACTTTC. Translated: CASSWTGNGANVLTF. Filled out from reference TRBV7-3 and TRBJ2-6, the complete variable domain reads GAGVSQTPSNKVTEKGKYVELRCDPISGHTALYWYRQSLGQGPEFLIYFQGTGAADDSGLPNDRFFAVRPEGSVSTLKIQRTERGDSAVYLCASSWTGNGANVLTFGAGSRLTVL.

The genes are TRBV2 and TRBJ1-2, with 7 bases fitting TRBD1. The CDR3 has 14 amino acids. Trimming removed 7 bases from V and 3 bases from J; junction bases left unmatched: 8. The germline V gene has CDR1 SNHLY and CDR2 FYNNEI. CDR3 sequence (DNA): TGTGCCAGCACTTTACAGGGGATCGACTATGGCTACACCTTC. It specifies CASTLQGIDYGYTF.

The V and J genes are TRBV19 and TRBJ1-1, with D unresolved. The V and J ends lost 1 base and 2 bases respectively, with 8 bases between them. CDR1 LNHDA and CDR2 SQIVND come from the germline V gene (reference sequence). The CDR3 spans 14 residues. The CDR3 region has the DNA TGTGCCAGTAGTATAGGGGCGGCAAACACTGAAGCTTTCTTT. Amino acids: CASSIGAANTEAFF.

The chain recombines TRBV7-2 with TRBJ1-2; D might be TRBD1 (6 bases). With 5 bases removed from V and 3 bases from J, the gap between germline ends came to 13 bases. This CDR3 has 14 residues. Germline V gives CDR1 SGHTA, CDR2 FQGNSA. CDR3 bases: TGTGCCAGCAGCCCAAACCAGGGGTACTATGGCTACACCTTC. Translating gives CASSPNQGYYGYTF.

The chain carries TRBV27 and TRBJ2-7, with 11 nucleotides matching TRBD1. After removal of 11 bases from V and 6 bases from J, the junction contained 6 bases not matched to a gene. This CDR3 is built from 12 residues. CDR1 is MNHEY and CDR2 is SMNVEV in the germline V gene (reference sequence). CDR3 in amino acids: CACKGQGGEQYF. The DNA for the CDR3 is TGTGCCTGCAAGGGACAGGGGGGCGAGCAGTACTTC.

The chain links TRBV2 to TRBJ2-7; no clear D gene. The germline V and J ends were trimmed by 6 bases and 5 bases, with 11 bases remaining between them. The CDR3 has 12 residues. The germline CDR1 and CDR2 sequences are SNHLY and FYNNEI. In DNA, the CDR3 is TGTGCCAGCAGGAGGTGGAGTAACGAGCAGTACTTC. It specifies CASRRWSNEQYF.

The chain joins TRBV20-1 to TRBJ1-4; D not certain. This CDR3 is built from 12 residues. Trimming took off 0 bases at V and 8 bases at J, with 7 bases between the two ends. The germline V gene encodes CDR1 DFQATT and CDR2 SNEGSKA (reference sequence). CDR3 loop: CSARDFGEKLFF. The CDR3 region has the DNA TGCAGTGCTAGAGATTTCGGGGAAAAACTGTTTTTT.

This clonotype occurred a few times. CDR3 in amino acids: CASSLNRSALTTDTQYF. The DNA of the CDR3 is TGTGCCAGCAGCTTAAATCGGTCAGCTTTAACTACAGATACGCAGTATTTT. This sequence joins TRBV7-3 and TRBJ2-3; D ambiguous. This CDR3 has 17 residues. V was clipped by 1 base and J by 3 bases, with 17 bases between them. The V gene's germline CDR1 is SGHTA and CDR2 FQGTGA.

The table lists this clonotype with a few counts. This rearrangement joins TRBV9 to TRBJ2-5; D not resolved. V was cut by 5 bases and J by 5 bases, with 10 bases left in between. Germline V gene sequence: CDR1 SGDLS, CDR2 YYNGEE. The length of the CDR3 is 12 residues. DNA of the CDR3: TGTGCCAGCAGTGTTGCAGGCGAGACCCAGTACTTC. Residues: CASSVAGETQYF.

This clonotype was seen more than once but under ten times. This chain connects TRBV7-2 to TRBJ2-2; perhaps TRBD2 as D (6 bases). The CDR3 is made up of 15 amino acids. Germline CDR1 SGHTA, CDR2 FQGNSA. The V gene lost 5 bases and the J gene lost 9 bases, with 19 bases spanning the gap. CDR3 sequence (DNA): TGTGCCAGCAGCGTTTATATGGGACTTCAGAGGGAGCTGTTTTTT. Protein sequence: CASSVYMGLQRELFF.

This clonotype was recorded a few times. V and J are TRBV30 and TRBJ1-1; 8 bases line up with TRBD1. This CDR3 is built from 12 residues. The V and J ends lost 6 bases and 6 bases, in that order; junction bases with no gene match: 6. Germline V gene lookup returns CDR1 GTSNPN and CDR2 SVGIG (reference sequence). The CDR3 here is CACGQGGPEAFF. The DNA of the CDR3 is TGTGCCTGCGGACAGGGTGGCCCTGAAGCTTTCTTT.

This sequence joins TRBV10-3 and TRBJ2-5; no reliable D call. The CDR3 has 16 amino acids. Germline values: CDR1 ENHRY, CDR2 SYGVKD. Trimming removed 2 bases at V and 1 base at J, with 14 bases between. For the CDR3, the DNA is TGTGCCATCAGTGAGCGAACAGCCACCCCCCAAGAGACCCAGTACTTC. Translated: CAISERTATPQETQYF.

This clonotype was observed a few times. The V and J genes are TRBV29-1 and TRBJ1-1; D not resolved. The CDR3 length is 11 residues. V was shortened by 4 bases and J by 4 bases, with 7 bases between the two germline ends. Looked up from germline, CDR1 is SQVTM and CDR2 is ANQGSEA. The CDR3 DNA is TGCAGCGTTGCGAGGAGCACTGAAGCTTTCTTT. The encoded protein is CSVARSTEAFF. Using reference TRBV29-1 and TRBJ1-1 for the parts outside the CDR3, the full variable domain is SAVISQKPSRDICQRGTSLTIQCQVDSQVTMMFWYRQQPGQSLTLIATANQGSEATYESGFVIDKFPISRPNLTFSTLTVSNMSPEDSSIYLCSVARSTEAFFGQGTRLTVV.

This clonotype appeared a few times. The chain is built from TRBV27 and TRBJ1-4; the D gene is possibly TRBD1 (5 bases). V was clipped by 6 bases and J by 5 bases, with 16 bases between them. The CDR3 is 15 amino acids. Germline CDR1 reads MNHEY; CDR2 reads SMNVEV (reference sequence). The DNA for the CDR3 is TGTGCCAGCAGCCGTGACAGTCTATTAAATGAAAAACTGTTTTTT. Residues: CASSRDSLLNEKLFF.

V gene TRBV20-1 combines with J gene TRBJ2-3; no clear D gene. The V gene lost 2 bases and the J gene lost 4 bases, with 7 bases spanning the gap. CDR3 length: 12 residues. CDR1 and CDR2 (germline): DFQATT, SNEGSKA (reference sequence). This CDR3 is CSARLSSDTQYF. CDR3 sequence (DNA): TGCAGTGCTAGACTGTCTTCAGATACGCAGTATTTT.

The chain uses TRBV7-8 and TRBJ2-7; D remains ambiguous. The CDR3 contains 15 residues. Germline lookup yields CDR1 SGHVS and CDR2 FQNEAQ. Trimming stripped 4 bases from V and 3 bases from J, with 16 bases between. This CDR3 reads CASSSLGPRLYEQYF. The CDR3 nucleotides are TGTGCCAGCAGCTCCCTCGGACCCCGACTCTACGAGCAGTACTTC. The entire variable domain, with the rest obtained from reference TRBV7-8 and TRBJ2-7, is as follows: GAGVSQSPRYKVAKRGQDVALRCDPISGHVSLFWYQQALGQGPEFLTYFQNEAQLDKSGLPSDRFFAERPEGSVSTLKIQRTQQEDSAVYLCASSSLGPRLYEQYFGPGTRLTVT.

The rearrangement joins TRBV2 to TRBJ2-1, with D maybe TRBD1 (6 bases). Trimming pared 1 base from V and 4 bases from J, leaving 11 bases between. Germline lookup yields CDR1 SNHLY and CDR2 FYNNEI. This CDR3 comprises 15 residues. The CDR3 here is CASSEEGETYNEQFF. CDR3 DNA: TGTGCCAGCAGTGAAGAGGGGGAAACATACAATGAGCAGTTCTTC.

Only a few counts were recorded for this clonotype. The chain combines TRBV7-9 with TRBJ2-7; perhaps D is TRBD1 or TRBD2 (5 bases each). The CDR3 is 13 residues long. Germline V gene data show CDR1 as SEHNR and CDR2 as FQNEAQ (reference sequence). The V and J ends lost 5 bases and 6 bases respectively, with 14 bases between them. In DNA form, the CDR3 reads TGTGCCAGCAGCCCCGGGGCTCCCGTCGAGCAGTACTTC. Amino acids: CASSPGAPVEQYF.

V gene TRBV7-9 combines with J gene TRBJ2-5; TRBD1 matches at 9 bases. CDR1 and CDR2 from the germline V gene are SEHNR and FQNEAQ (reference sequence). V dropped 5 bases and J dropped 5; count of bases not matched to a gene: 9. CDR3 length equals 15 residues. The chain's CDR3 is CASSDSQGAGETQYF. Written as DNA, the CDR3 is TGTGCCAGCAGCGATTCACAGGGGGCCGGGGAGACCCAGTACTTC.

The table lists this clonotype with a few counts. The junction does not match germline at one end; this may be a read error. The chain combines TRBV24-1 with TRBJ1-3, with D unresolved. The germline V gene encodes CDR1 KGHDR and CDR2 SFDVKD. The CDR3 covers 12 residues. The chain's CDR3 is CATQCSGNPIYF. The DNA for the CDR3 is TGTGCCACCCAATGCTCTGGAAACCCCATATATTTT.

This clonotype has more than one count but fewer than ten. This sequence joins TRBV12-3 or TRBV12-4 and TRBJ1-1; D is possibly TRBD1 (5 bases). Deletions cut 5 bases from V and 4 bases from J, with 26 bases between. This CDR3 contains 18 residues. CDR3 region: CASSPMHKSGIWRTEAFF. CDR3 coding DNA: TGTGCCAGCAGTCCAATGCATAAATCAGGGATATGGCGCACTGAAGCTTTCTTT.

This clonotype has just a few counts. The chain joins TRBV6-4 to TRBJ1-4, with 7 bases lining up with TRBD1. There are 18 residues in the CDR3. With V trimmed by 2 bases and J by 0 bases, 9 bases remained unmatched. Germline CDR1 and CDR2: MRHNA and SNTAGT. This CDR3 reads CASSDPRDRPATNEKLFF. CDR3 DNA: TGTGCCAGCAGTGACCCCAGGGACAGACCTGCAACTAATGAAAAACTGTTTTTT.

The rearrangement joins TRBV5-1 to TRBJ2-7, with TRBD1 matching 7 bases. CDR1 is SGHRS, CDR2 YFSETQ, per germline. The CDR3 consists of 15 residues. Trimming took 3 bases from V and 0 from J; bases not matched to a gene: 6. In DNA, the CDR3 is TGCGCCAGCAGCTCAGACAGGGAAGCCTCCTACGAGCAGTACTTC. The encoded protein is CASSSDREASYEQYF.

This clonotype was counted only a few times. V and J are TRBV5-1 and TRBJ2-7; D may be TRBD1 or TRBD2 (5 bases each). The V and J ends lost 4 bases and 7 bases respectively, with 24 bases between them. CDR1 and CDR2 from the germline V gene are SGHRS and YFSETQ. The CDR3 loop spans 16 amino acids. CDR3 DNA: TGCGCCAGCAGCGCCCTCGTGGGGGTGGATTCTAGTGAGCAGTACTTC. Its translation: CASSALVGVDSSEQYF.

This clonotype appeared a few times. This chain connects TRBV10-3 to TRBJ2-5; D not resolved. Matching the DNA end better, TRBJ2-1 makes the J call doubtful. CDR3 length: 14 residues. Per the germline V gene, CDR1 is ENHRY and CDR2 is SYGVKD. This CDR3 is CAISESNSHYEQFF. DNA of the CDR3: TGTGCCATCAGTGAGTCGAATAGTCACTATGAGCAGTTCTTC.